The T cell receptor beta chain under discussion was sequenced for a study of cytomegalovirus exposure and HLA in healthy donors. PCR involved 60 Vbeta and 13 Jbeta primers. Sequencing was performed with immunoSEQ multiplex PCR; in TCRdb, only in-frame clones are kept and a portion is missing. The sample has roughly 140,000 clones; the top ten hold about 2.5%. As for the donors, each was a healthy bone marrow donor. Worth noting for this clone: Its antigen is as yet unknown.

V lost 10 bases and J lost 2, with 11 bases in between. The CDR3 length is 12 residues. Germline loops: CDR1 MNHNS, CDR2 SASEGT. Whole-study results and caveats: Within a later analysis, the majority of CMV-associated TCR beta chains appeared HLA-restricted. As a later analysis showed, a missense DCLRE1C variant was linked to trimming of TCR beta V- and J-genes. CMV antigen specificity of three CMV-associated chains was confirmed in vitro.

The rearrangement uses TRBV6-1 and TRBJ2-5, with D uncertain. The sequence derives from a man aged 40-49 years in good health and CMV-seronegative. Sequenced: PBMCs. The CDR3 bases are TGTGCCACTTTGACTCCGCAAGAGACCCAGTACTTC. It translates to CATLTPQETQYF.